These 2 T cell receptor beta chains share one sample of origin, sequenced in a study of cytomegalovirus exposure and HLA in healthy donors. The PCR was carried out with 60 Vbeta primers and 13 Jbeta primers. Clones were sequenced by immunoSEQ multiplex PCR, and TCRdb holds only the in-frame ones, with some missing. The sample lists approximately 110,000 clones; around 80% were seen once. Sequences were obtained from PBMCs. The receptor source for this set is a woman aged 40 to 49 in good health and CMV-seronegative.

This sequence joins TRBV9 and TRBJ2-7; 8 positions match TRBD2. Germline values: CDR1 SGDLS, CDR2 YYNGEE. CDR3 length: 14 residues. V lost 0 bases and J lost 5; bases outside the gene matches: 4. Here the CDR3 DNA reads TGTGCCAGCAGCGTAGACGGGAGGGTCCACGAGCAGTACTTC. Translated, it gives CASSVDGRVHEQYF.

This clone was detected only a few times. The chain employs TRBV29-1 and TRBJ2-5; 7 bases align to TRBD2. The V gene's germline CDR1 is SQVTM and CDR2 ANQGSEA. Trimming removed 7 bases from V and 2 bases from J; junction bases left unmatched: 7. The CDR3 loop spans 13 amino acids. The CDR3 region has the DNA TGCAGCGGCTGGCCGGGACTACAAGAGACCCAGTACTTC. It codes for CSGWPGLQETQYF. The full variable domain, in which reference TRBV29-1 and TRBJ2-5 provide the parts outside the CDR3, is SAVISQKPSRDICQRGTSLTIQCQVDSQVTMMFWYRQQPGQSLTLIATANQGSEATYESGFVIDKFPISRPNLTFSTLTVSNMSPEDSSIYLCSGWPGLQETQYFGPGTRLLVL.